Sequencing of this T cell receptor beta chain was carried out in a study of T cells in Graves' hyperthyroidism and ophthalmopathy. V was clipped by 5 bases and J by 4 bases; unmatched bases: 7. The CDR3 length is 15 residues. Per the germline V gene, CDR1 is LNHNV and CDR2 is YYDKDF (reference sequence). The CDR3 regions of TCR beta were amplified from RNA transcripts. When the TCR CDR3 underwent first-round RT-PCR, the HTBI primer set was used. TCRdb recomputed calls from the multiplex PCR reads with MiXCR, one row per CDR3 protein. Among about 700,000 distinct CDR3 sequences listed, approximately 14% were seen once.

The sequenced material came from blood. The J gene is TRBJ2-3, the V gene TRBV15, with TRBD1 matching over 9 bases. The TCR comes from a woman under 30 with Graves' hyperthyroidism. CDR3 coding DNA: TGTGCCACCAGCGAGCGCGGGACAGGGTCAGATACGCAGTATTTT. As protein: CATSERGTGSDTQYF. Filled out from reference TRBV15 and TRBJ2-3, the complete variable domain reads DAMVIQNPRYQVTQFGKPVTLSCSQTLNHNVMYWYQQKSSQAPKLLFHYYDKDFNNEADTPDNFQSRRPNTSFCFLDIRSPGLGDTAMYLCATSERGTGSDTQYFGPGTRLTVL.